These T cell receptor beta chains were read from a single sample in a study of CD8 T cells in Susac syndrome. TCRdb re-derived calls from the immunoSEQ multiplex PCR reads in MiXCR, one entry per CDR3 protein. The table has roughly 80,000 distinct CDR3 sequences, approximately 94% seen once; the top ten hold over 0.45%. The sample comprised CD8+ T cells from PBMCs. The receptors here all came from a human donor with Susac syndrome. Both conserved end residues are part of each CDR3. A D gene is named only where the DNA matches it firmly. Clone size, where shown, is once, few, many, or a class for clones that have expanded.

clone size: -; J gene: TRBJ1-2; CDR3 length: 15; V gene: TRBV10-3; D gene: TRBD1; CDR3 protein: CAISEDRGGNYGYTF; CDR3 DNA: TGTGCCATCAGCGAAGACAGGGGTGGGAACTATGGCTACACCTTC
clone size: -; J gene: TRBJ1-5; CDR3 length: 14; V gene: TRBV7-6; D gene: -; CDR3 protein: CASSLAGREQPQHF; CDR3 DNA: TGTGCCAGCAGCTTAGCCGGACGGGAGCAGCCCCAGCATTTT
clone size: -; J gene: TRBJ2-2; CDR3 length: 14; V gene: TRBV27; D gene: -; CDR3 protein: CASTLAASTGELFF; CDR3 DNA: TGTGCCAGCACCTTAGCGGCATCCACCGGGGAGCTGTTTTTT
clone size: -; J gene: TRBJ2-3; CDR3 length: 14; V gene: TRBV6-5; D gene: TRBD2; CDR3 protein: CASSTVWRGYTQYF; CDR3 DNA: TGTGCCAGCAGTACCGTCTGGCGGGGGTATACGCAGTATTTT
clone size: once; J gene: TRBJ2-1; CDR3 length: 17; V gene: TRBV11-2; D gene: -; CDR3 protein: CASSNPQWGEGYNEQFF; CDR3 DNA: TGTGCCAGCAGCAACCCACAGTGGGGGGAAGGCTACAATGAGCAGTTCTTC
clone size: -; J gene: TRBJ2-7; CDR3 length: 16; V gene: TRBV28; D gene: TRBD2; CDR3 protein: CASSLELAGDPYEQYF; CDR3 DNA: TGTGCCAGCAGTTTGGAACTGGCGGGGGACCCCTACGAGCAGTACTTC
clone size: -; J gene: TRBJ2-7; CDR3 length: 15; V gene: TRBV4-3; D gene: -; CDR3 protein: CASSQEVGGPYEQYF; CDR3 DNA: TGCGCCAGCAGCCAAGAAGTGGGGGGGCCCTACGAGCAGTACTTC
clone size: -; J gene: TRBJ2-7; CDR3 length: 13; V gene: TRBV9; D gene: -; CDR3 protein: CASSVATGYEQYF; CDR3 DNA: TGTGCCAGCAGCGTAGCTACGGGGTACGAGCAGTACTTC
clone size: once; J gene: TRBJ2-5; CDR3 length: 13; V gene: TRBV11-3; D gene: -; CDR3 protein: CASRGTGQETQYF; CDR3 DNA: TGTGCCAGCCGGGGGACTGGTCAAGAGACCCAGTACTTC
clone size: -; J gene: TRBJ2-3; CDR3 length: 17; V gene: TRBV14; D gene: -; CDR3 protein: CASSPFLGEEGTDTQYF; CDR3 DNA: TGTGCCAGCAGCCCGTTCCTAGGAGAAGAGGGCACAGATACGCAGTATTTT
clone size: -; J gene: TRBJ2-7; CDR3 length: 15; V gene: TRBV6-2/TRBV6-3; D gene: TRBD2; CDR3 protein: CASSYGTISSYEQYF; CDR3 DNA: TGTGCCAGCAGTTACGGGACTATTTCTTCCTACGAGCAGTACTTC
clone size: once; J gene: TRBJ1-2; CDR3 length: 13; V gene: TRBV12-5; D gene: -; CDR3 protein: CASGLSPNYGYTF; CDR3 DNA: TGTGCTAGTGGCCTCAGTCCTAACTATGGCTACACCTTC
clone size: -; J gene: TRBJ2-2; CDR3 length: 17; V gene: TRBV7-9; D gene: -; CDR3 protein: CASSPQRRPGYDGELFF; CDR3 DNA: TGTGCCAGCAGCCCACAACGTCGCCCAGGGTATGACGGGGAGCTGTTTTTT
clone size: -; J gene: TRBJ2-7; CDR3 length: 15; V gene: TRBV11-2; D gene: TRBD1; CDR3 protein: CASSSMRQGSYEQYF; CDR3 DNA: TGTGCCAGCTCTTCCATGAGACAGGGGTCTTACGAGCAGTACTTC
clone size: -; J gene: TRBJ2-2; CDR3 length: 16; V gene: TRBV20-1; D gene: TRBD2; CDR3 protein: CSASLASGMNTGELFF; CDR3 DNA: TGCAGTGCTTCCCTCGCTAGCGGGATGAACACCGGGGAGCTGTTTTTT
clone size: -; J gene: TRBJ1-1; CDR3 length: 13; V gene: TRBV25-1; D gene: -; CDR3 protein: CASSVIGTTEAFF; CDR3 DNA: TGTGCCAGCAGTGTCATTGGTACAACTGAAGCTTTCTTT
clone size: -; J gene: TRBJ1-5; CDR3 length: 15; V gene: TRBV4-1; D gene: TRBD1; CDR3 protein: CASSQLTGVNQPQHF; CDR3 DNA: TGCGCCAGCAGCCAACTGACAGGGGTGAATCAGCCCCAGCATTTT
clone size: -; J gene: TRBJ1-2; CDR3 length: 16; V gene: TRBV25-1; D gene: -; CDR3 protein: CASSELQGPANYGYTF; CDR3 DNA: TGTGCCAGCAGTGAACTGCAGGGACCAGCTAACTATGGCTACACCTTC
clone size: -; J gene: TRBJ2-3; CDR3 length: 15; V gene: TRBV12-3/TRBV12-4; D gene: TRBD2; CDR3 protein: CASSLAGGTADTQYF; CDR3 DNA: TGTGCCAGCAGTCTAGCGGGGGGCACCGCAGATACGCAGTATTTT
clone size: -; J gene: TRBJ2-5; CDR3 length: 20; V gene: TRBV11-2; D gene: TRBD2; CDR3 protein: CASSYHAGTSGGVTQETQYF; CDR3 DNA: TGTGCCAGCAGCTACCACGCCGGGACTAGCGGGGGAGTCACGCAAGAGACCCAGTACTTC
clone size: -; J gene: TRBJ2-7; CDR3 length: 14; V gene: TRBV5-1; D gene: -; CDR3 protein: CASSLGQGGREQYF; CDR3 DNA: TGCGCCAGCAGCTTGGGACAGGGAGGGCGCGAGCAGTACTTC
clone size: -; J gene: TRBJ2-7; CDR3 length: 12; V gene: TRBV29-1; D gene: -; CDR3 protein: CSVAGTSREQYF; CDR3 DNA: TGCAGCGTTGCAGGGACCTCTCGTGAGCAGTACTTC
clone size: -; J gene: TRBJ2-7; CDR3 length: 13; V gene: TRBV6-1; D gene: -; CDR3 protein: CASSGGPNYEQYF; CDR3 DNA: TGTGCCAGCAGTGGTGGGCCAAACTACGAGCAGTACTTC
clone size: -; J gene: TRBJ2-7; CDR3 length: 17; V gene: TRBV4-1; D gene: TRBD1; CDR3 protein: CASSQRVPGQGLYEQYF; CDR3 DNA: TGCGCCAGCAGCCAAAGGGTCCCGGGACAGGGCCTTTACGAGCAGTACTTC
clone size: -; J gene: TRBJ2-5; CDR3 length: 14; V gene: TRBV5-4; D gene: TRBD1; CDR3 protein: CASSAGDRKETQYF; CDR3 DNA: TGTGCCAGCAGCGCAGGGGACAGGAAAGAGACCCAGTACTTC
clone size: -; J gene: TRBJ2-4; CDR3 length: 16; V gene: TRBV6-1; D gene: -; CDR3 protein: CASRSEGGLAKNIQYF; CDR3 DNA: TGTGCCAGCAGATCTGAGGGGGGCCTAGCCAAAAACATTCAGTACTTC
clone size: -; J gene: TRBJ2-5; CDR3 length: 13; V gene: TRBV5-1; D gene: TRBD1; CDR3 protein: CASSWDRVETQYF; CDR3 DNA: TGCGCCAGCAGCTGGGACAGGGTCGAGACCCAGTACTTC
clone size: few; J gene: TRBJ2-2; CDR3 length: 13; V gene: TRBV29-1; D gene: -; CDR3 protein: CSVQGPNTGELFF; CDR3 DNA: TGCAGCGTTCAGGGTCCGAACACCGGGGAGCTTTTTTTT
clone size: -; J gene: TRBJ2-6; CDR3 length: 16; V gene: TRBV5-1; D gene: -; CDR3 protein: CASSLEPGAGANVLTF; CDR3 DNA: TGCGCCAGCAGCTTGGAACCAGGGGCCGGGGCCAACGTCCTGACTTTC
clone size: -; J gene: TRBJ2-3; CDR3 length: 16; V gene: TRBV20-1; D gene: -; CDR3 protein: CSAREGLFTYTDTQYF; CDR3 DNA: TGCAGTGCTAGAGAGGGCCTGTTCACCTACACAGATACGCAGTATTTT
clone size: -; J gene: TRBJ2-7; CDR3 length: 10; V gene: TRBV11-2; D gene: -; CDR3 protein: CASSSAEQYF; CDR3 DNA: TGTGCCAGCAGCTCCGCGGAGCAGTACTTC
clone size: -; J gene: TRBJ2-6; CDR3 length: 16; V gene: TRBV5-1; D gene: -; CDR3 protein: CASSLAGPSGANVLTF; CDR3 DNA: TGCGCCAGCAGCTTGGCGGGTCCCTCTGGGGCCAACGTCCTGACTTTC
clone size: -; J gene: TRBJ1-5; CDR3 length: 14; V gene: TRBV7-8; D gene: -; CDR3 protein: CASSAQGRDQPQHF; CDR3 DNA: TGTGCCAGCAGCGCCCAGGGTAGAGATCAGCCCCAGCATTTT
clone size: -; J gene: TRBJ2-7; CDR3 length: 14; V gene: TRBV7-9; D gene: -; CDR3 protein: CASSPPGKTYEQYF; CDR3 DNA: TGTGCCAGCAGCCCCCCCGGGAAGACCTACGAGCAGTACTTC
clone size: -; J gene: TRBJ2-1; CDR3 length: 12; V gene: TRBV9; D gene: -; CDR3 protein: CASNLGDNEQFF; CDR3 DNA: TGTGCCAGCAACCTAGGAGACAATGAGCAGTTCTTC
clone size: once; J gene: TRBJ2-5; CDR3 length: 14; V gene: TRBV24-1; D gene: -; CDR3 protein: CATSDPTQGSTQYF; CDR3 DNA: TGTGCCACCAGTGACCCTACACAGGGATCGACCCAGTACTTC
clone size: -; J gene: TRBJ2-7; CDR3 length: 15; V gene: TRBV20-1; D gene: -; CDR3 protein: CSARDRTPSSYEQYF; CDR3 DNA: TGCAGTGCTAGAGATCGGACACCAAGCTCCTACGAGCAGTACTTC
clone size: -; J gene: TRBJ2-4; CDR3 length: 14; V gene: TRBV11-2; D gene: -; CDR3 protein: CASSFSSGENIQYF; CDR3 DNA: TGTGCCAGCAGCTTCTCATCTGGGGAAAACATTCAGTACTTC
clone size: once; J gene: TRBJ2-7; CDR3 length: 14; V gene: TRBV2; D gene: -; CDR3 protein: CASGFRDVSYEQYF; CDR3 DNA: TGTGCCAGCGGATTCCGGGACGTATCCTACGAGCAGTACTTC
clone size: -; J gene: TRBJ2-6; CDR3 length: 14; V gene: TRBV27; D gene: -; CDR3 protein: CASSFNGDLNVLTF; CDR3 DNA: TGTGCCAGCAGTTTTAATGGGGATCTTAACGTCCTGACTTTC
clone size: -; J gene: TRBJ2-1; CDR3 length: 12; V gene: TRBV12-3/TRBV12-4; D gene: -; CDR3 protein: CASSSGVNEQFF; CDR3 DNA: TGTGCCAGCAGTTCAGGGGTCAATGAGCAGTTCTTC
clone size: once; J gene: TRBJ2-5; CDR3 length: 12; V gene: TRBV12-5; D gene: TRBD2; CDR3 protein: CARGTTVMSQYF; CDR3 DNA: TGTGCTAGAGGGACTACCGTGATGTCCCAGTACTTC
clone size: -; J gene: TRBJ2-5; CDR3 length: 15; V gene: TRBV12-3/TRBV12-4; D gene: TRBD2; CDR3 protein: CASNVAGGPIETQYF; CDR3 DNA: TGTGCCAGCAACGTAGCGGGGGGGCCCATAGAGACCCAGTACTTC
clone size: -; J gene: TRBJ2-1; CDR3 length: 13; V gene: TRBV9; D gene: -; CDR3 protein: CASSADSRNEQFF; CDR3 DNA: TGTGCCAGCAGCGCAGACTCCCGCAATGAGCAGTTCTTC
clone size: -; J gene: TRBJ1-2; CDR3 length: 15; V gene: TRBV12-3/TRBV12-4; D gene: TRBD1; CDR3 protein: CASSLEGAPLYGYTF; CDR3 DNA: TGTGCCAGCAGTTTGGAGGGGGCGCCGCTCTATGGCTACACCTTC
clone size: -; J gene: TRBJ2-1; CDR3 length: 13; V gene: TRBV29-1; D gene: -; CDR3 protein: CSVERRYLHEQFF; CDR3 DNA: TGCAGCGTTGAACGACGCTACTTACATGAGCAGTTCTTC
clone size: -; J gene: TRBJ2-7; CDR3 length: 15; V gene: TRBV11-2; D gene: -; CDR3 protein: CASSLELPGGYEQYF; CDR3 DNA: TGTGCCAGCAGCTTAGAGTTACCGGGTGGCTACGAGCAGTACTTC
clone size: -; J gene: TRBJ2-7; CDR3 length: 16; V gene: TRBV6-1; D gene: TRBD1; CDR3 protein: CASSEVDWDRGYEQYF; CDR3 DNA: TGTGCCAGCAGTGAAGTGGACTGGGACAGGGGTTACGAGCAGTACTTC
clone size: -; J gene: TRBJ1-3; CDR3 length: 14; V gene: TRBV28; D gene: -; CDR3 protein: CASSFTGEGNTIYF; CDR3 DNA: TGTGCCAGCAGTTTTACAGGAGAGGGAAACACCATATATTTT
clone size: -; J gene: TRBJ2-1; CDR3 length: 15; V gene: TRBV20-1; D gene: TRBD1; CDR3 protein: CSAYNTGTGGSEQFF; CDR3 DNA: TGCAGTGCTTATAATACCGGGACAGGGGGCAGTGAGCAGTTCTTC
clone size: -; J gene: TRBJ1-1; CDR3 length: 14; V gene: TRBV9; D gene: -; CDR3 protein: CASSPLRGFAEAFF; CDR3 DNA: TGTGCCAGCAGCCCCCTCAGAGGGTTTGCTGAAGCTTTCTTT
clone size: -; J gene: TRBJ1-1; CDR3 length: 12; V gene: TRBV10-3; D gene: -; CDR3 protein: CATNGPNTEAFF; CDR3 DNA: TGTGCCACCAACGGACCGAACACTGAAGCTTTCTTT
clone size: -; J gene: TRBJ2-6; CDR3 length: 15; V gene: TRBV2; D gene: -; CDR3 protein: CASTFPDSGANVLTF; CDR3 DNA: TGTGCCAGCACATTCCCCGACTCTGGGGCCAACGTCCTGACTTTC